This entry lists 14 T cell receptor beta chains sequenced from one sample in a study of human T cells and chemical hapten exposure. Regarding time point: patch test 1, 2 weeks after DPC sensitization. Treatment here: therapeutic diphenylcyclopropenone sensitization with weekly scalp DPC. A single record per CDR3 protein comes from TCRdb applying MiXCR to the RACE reads. This sample has approximately 350,000 distinct CDR3 sequences; around 7% occur once, and the top ten carry approximately 8.9%. Sequenced material: whole blood, taken in connection with sensitization to the hapten diphenylcyclopropenone (DPC). The origin of the receptors is a woman younger than 35 with alopecia areata. Some clones in this sample may be carry-over from other donors' samples.

This clonotype was seen at least ten times. The DNA of the CDR3 is TGCAGTGCTAGAGCCCTTAGCGGGGCTGAAGGCAATGAGCAGTTCTTC. Translation: CSARALSGAEGNEQFF. The chain joins TRBV20-1 to TRBJ2-1; 8 nucleotides agree with TRBD2. This CDR3 spans 16 amino acids. V lost 1 base and J lost 6; bases outside the gene matches: 11. Germline V gene lookup returns CDR1 DFQATT and CDR2 SNEGSKA (reference sequence).

The chain is built from TRBV27 and TRBJ1-6; D uncertain. Deletions cut 3 bases from V and 7 bases from J, with 10 bases between. CDR3 length equals 14 residues. CDR1 is MNHEY, CDR2 SMNVEV, per germline (reference sequence). CDR3: CASSFNRGNSPLHF. CDR3 nucleotides: TGTGCCAGCAGTTTTAACCGCGGGAATTCACCCCTCCACTTT.

This clonotype appeared many times. This chain links TRBV6-2 or TRBV6-3 with TRBJ1-1; D is perhaps TRBD1 (6 bases). Trimming pared 6 bases from V and 0 bases from J, leaving 11 bases between. The germline CDR1 and CDR2 sequences are MNHEY and SVGEGT. This CDR3 has 14 residues. In nucleotides, the CDR3 is TGTGCCAGCAGAGGGGGAGGACTGAACACTGAAGCTTTCTTT. It is translated as CASRGGGLNTEAFF.

This clonotype was found a few times. The rearrangement joins TRBV6-1 to TRBJ2-5; perhaps TRBD1 as D (5 bases). This CDR3 region has 15 residues. Germline values: CDR1 MNHNS, CDR2 SASEGT. The V and J ends lost 4 bases and 3 bases respectively, with 15 bases between them. CDR3 coding DNA: TGTGCCAGCAGTGTGCTAGACAGATCAAAAGAGACCCAGTACTTC. Its translation is CASSVLDRSKETQYF.

This chain links TRBV6-2 or TRBV6-3 with TRBJ1-5; D possibly corresponds to TRBD1 (6 bases). V dropped 5 bases and J dropped 0 bases, with 17 bases sitting between them. Germline V lookup: CDR1 MNHEY, CDR2 SVGEGT. The CDR3 extends over 17 amino acids. The CDR3 here is CASSLLGTPYSNQPQHF. CDR3 nucleotides: TGTGCCAGCAGTCTCCTCGGGACACCGTATAGCAATCAGCCCCAGCATTTT.

This clonotype appeared many times. This chain uses TRBV20-1 with TRBJ1-1, with D maybe TRBD1 (5 bases). V was trimmed by 7 bases and J by 1 base, leaving 10 bases between them. CDR1 and CDR2 (germline): DFQATT, SNEGSKA (reference sequence). This CDR3 contains 12 residues. The CDR3 sequence is CSVPTGNTEAFF. As DNA, the CDR3 is TGCAGTGTTCCAACAGGGAACACTGAAGCTTTCTTT.

This clonotype was observed many times. V usage is TRBV10-3 and J usage is TRBJ2-3; D gene ambiguous. CDR1 and CDR2 (germline): ENHRY, SYGVKD. V dropped 0 bases and J dropped 2 bases, with 9 bases sitting between them. This CDR3 has 15 amino acids. The CDR3 spells CAISESEVVTDTQYF. In nucleotides, the CDR3 is TGTGCCATCAGTGAGTCTGAGGTTGTCACAGATACGCAGTATTTT.

There are a few counts of this clonotype. V is TRBV3-1 and J is TRBJ1-6; D gene ambiguous. This CDR3 spans 14 amino acids. V was shortened by 0 bases and J by 10 bases, with 10 bases between the two germline ends. The germline V gene encodes CDR1 LGHDT and CDR2 YNNKEL (reference sequence). The CDR3 here is CASSQEGMRSPLHF. The CDR3 DNA follows: TGTGCCAGCAGCCAAGAGGGGATGCGGTCACCCCTCCACTTT.

This clonotype came up a few times. The chain uses TRBV6-2 or TRBV6-3 and TRBJ1-1; D is possibly TRBD1 (6 bases). The germline V and J ends were trimmed by 6 bases and 3 bases, with 14 bases remaining between them. Germline V CDR1 and CDR2: MNHEY, SVGEGT. CDR3 length equals 14 residues. The CDR3 nucleotides are TGTGCCAGCAGATACAGGGAGTCTGACACTGAAGCTTTCTTT. Amino acid sequence: CASRYRESDTEAFF.

V gene TRBV6-5 combines with J gene TRBJ1-2, with TRBD1 as a possible D gene (5 bases). Deletions cut 2 bases from V and 2 bases from J, with 18 bases between. Germline V gene data show CDR1 as MNHEY and CDR2 as SVGAGI. The CDR3 is 17 amino acids. CDR3 nucleotides: TGTGCCAGCAGTTACGCGGGACGGCCTTCCCGAAACTATGGCTACACCTTC. Amino acids: CASSYAGRPSRNYGYTF.

This clonotype occurred many times. This chain joins TRBV27 and TRBJ1-1; 7 bases agree with TRBD1. In germline, CDR1 is MNHEY, CDR2 SMNVEV (reference sequence). CDR3 size: 14 residues. Trimming took 8 bases from V and 4 from J; bases not matched to a gene: 10. The CDR3 loop reads CASRGGQLLTEAFF. The CDR3 DNA is TGTGCCAGCCGTGGGGGACAGTTACTCACTGAAGCTTTCTTT.

The chain couples TRBV29-1 to TRBJ2-1, with D unresolved. Trimming cost V 3 bases and J 9 bases, with 21 bases left between them. Germline V lookup: CDR1 SQVTM, CDR2 ANQGSEA. The CDR3 totals 15 residues. CDR3 nucleotide sequence: TGCAGCGTTGAGATACCCGGGCTCCCCAGCTTTGAGCAGTTCTTC. Its translation: CSVEIPGLPSFEQFF.

As to this clonotype: The junction departs from the called germline gene at one end, perhaps through a read error. The chain recombines TRBV20-1 with TRBJ2-7, with TRBD2 identical over 14 bases. This CDR3 is 15 amino acids long. From germline, CDR1 is DFQATT and CDR2 SNEGSKA (reference sequence). The CDR3 loop is CSAREGTSGGYEQYF. In DNA form, the CDR3 reads TGCAGTGCTCGAGAGGGGACTAGCGGGGGTTACGAGCAGTACTTC.

The gene calls are TRBV28 and TRBJ1-2, with TRBD1 matching over 7 bases. J gave up 0 bases and V 2 bases, and 9 bases lay outside the gene matches. This CDR3 is built from 17 residues. CDR1 is MDHEN and CDR2 is SYDVKM in the germline V gene. CDR3 bases: TGTGCCAGCAGTTTAGGGACAGTAGTTTACGCTAACTATGGCTACACCTTC. It is translated as CASSLGTVVYANYGYTF.